This TCR beta chain was found in a study of T cells expressing NK-cell markers. Study information: It was sorted CD3+CD56-NKG2C+, CD3+CD56+NKG2C- and CD3+CD56+NKG2C+ T cells that provided the TCR beta repertoires.

This CDR3 has 14 residues. Germline V gene data show CDR1 as SGHAT and CDR2 as FQNNGV. After re-calling the 5' RACE reads, TCRdb lists one entry per CDR3 protein, DNA absent. This sample's table reports roughly 420,000 distinct CDR3 sequences. Study outcomes and limitations: No clear determination of HCMV specificity was made for expanded NKG2C+ T cell clones. One observes that, in several donors, these clonotypes were also the leading ones within the CD3+CD56-NKG2C+ fraction. About six donors carried dominant NKG2C+ clonotypes that made up roughly 1.0-7.0% of their CD8+ T cells.

With regard to this clonotype: Its antigen remains unknown.

Sample: blood T cells: a sorted CD56 or NKG2C T cell subset, CD4+ or CD8+ T cells, or bulk PBMC T cells (not recorded which). The TCR comes from a woman aged 18 to 75 in good health. The rearrangement links TRBV11-2 to TRBJ2-3; TCRdb selects TRBD1, and the lack of DNA leaves this call unchecked. The CDR3 spells CASSLVYGDPMQYF.